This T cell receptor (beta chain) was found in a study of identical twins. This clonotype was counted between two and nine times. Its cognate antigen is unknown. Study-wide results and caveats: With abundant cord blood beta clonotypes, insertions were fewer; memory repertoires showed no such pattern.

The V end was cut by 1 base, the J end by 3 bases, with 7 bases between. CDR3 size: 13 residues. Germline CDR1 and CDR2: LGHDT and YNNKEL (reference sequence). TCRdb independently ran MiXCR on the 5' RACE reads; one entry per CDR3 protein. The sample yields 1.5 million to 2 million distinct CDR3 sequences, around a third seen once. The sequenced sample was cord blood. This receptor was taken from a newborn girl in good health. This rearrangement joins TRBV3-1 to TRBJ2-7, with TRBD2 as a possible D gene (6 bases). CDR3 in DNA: TGTGCCAGCAGCCAAGCTAGCGACTACGAGCAGTACTTC. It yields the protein CASSQASDYEQYF.